This is a list of T cell receptor beta chains from one sample in a study of shared clonotypes between healthy human individuals. Profiled with immunoSEQ multiplex PCR; TCRdb holds only in-frame clones, not every one. The data contain some 470,000 clones, around 78% of them seen just once; the ten biggest clones take up 13%. Material for sequencing was PBMCs. These receptors all come from a woman between 35 and 50 years old in good health. Some clones in this sample may be carry-over from other donors' samples. Each CDR3 is given with its conserved first and last residue. The order of the fields is clone size, V gene, D gene, J gene, CDR3 DNA, CDR3 protein. D genes are given only for firm matches. Clone size, where shown, is once, few, many, or a class for clones that have expanded.

size: .; V: TRBV28; D: TRBD2; J: TRBJ2-1; DNA: TGTGCCAGCAGGGGGACTAGCGGGAAAAATGAGCAGTTCTTC; CDR3: CASRGTSGKNEQFF
size: .; V: TRBV4-2; D: TRBD2; J: TRBJ2-1; DNA: TGTGCCAGCAGCTCCGGGACTAACTCCTACAATGAGCAGTTCTTC; CDR3: CASSSGTNSYNEQFF
size: many; V: TRBV28; D: .; J: TRBJ2-5; DNA: TGTGCCAGCCAGACGCGGGTAGAGGAAGAGCAGTACTTC; CDR3: CASQTRVEEEQYF
size: few; V: TRBV10-3; D: .; J: TRBJ2-2; DNA: TGTGCCATCAGTAACCCCCCCGGGACACTGAACACCGGGGAGCTGTTTTTT; CDR3: CAISNPPGTLNTGELFF
size: .; V: TRBV5-6; D: TRBD2; J: TRBJ2-1; DNA: TGTGCCAGCAGCCTAAGCGGGATCACCTATGAGCAGTTCTTC; CDR3: CASSLSGITYEQFF
size: few; V: TRBV5-1; D: TRBD1; J: TRBJ1-1; DNA: TGCGCCAGCAGCTTGACTCCCGGGACAGTAAAACTGAACACTGAAGCTTTCTTT; CDR3: CASSLTPGTVKLNTEAFF
size: once; V: TRBV7-9; D: .; J: TRBJ2-2; DNA: TGTGCCAGCAGCTTAATGGACACGAACACCGGGGAGCTGTTTTTT; CDR3: CASSLMDTNTGELFF
size: .; V: TRBV5-6; D: .; J: TRBJ2-3; DNA: TGTGCCAGCAGCTTGGTTCCAACACGGAACACAGATACGCAGTATTTT; CDR3: CASSLVPTRNTDTQYF
size: .; V: TRBV6-1; D: .; J: TRBJ1-2; DNA: TGTGCCAGCATTCCTAGGGGGTACTATGGCTACACCTTC; CDR3: CASIPRGYYGYTF
size: .; V: TRBV5-1; D: .; J: TRBJ2-5; DNA: TGCGCCAGCAGCCCGGGCCTAAATCGACAAATCCAAGAGACCCAGTACTTC; CDR3: CASSPGLNRQIQETQYF
size: .; V: TRBV19; D: .; J: TRBJ2-1; DNA: TGTGCCAGTAGTATAGGAACCCAAGACAATGAGCAGTTCTTC; CDR3: CASSIGTQDNEQFF
size: .; V: TRBV7-9; D: .; J: TRBJ2-5; DNA: TGTGCCAGCAGCTTAGGAGAGGGTTTCGGTGTGTCCCAGTACTTC; CDR3: CASSLGEGFGVSQYF
size: .; V: TRBV9; D: .; J: TRBJ2-3; DNA: TGTGCCAGCAGCGTAAAGCGAGTCGGTTCAGATACGCAGTATTTT; CDR3: CASSVKRVGSDTQYF
size: .; V: TRBV7-2; D: TRBD1; J: TRBJ2-7; DNA: TGTGCCAGCAGCTCCACAGGGGTCTCCTACGAGCAGTACTTC; CDR3: CASSSTGVSYEQYF
size: .; V: TRBV2; D: .; J: TRBJ1-3; DNA: TGTGCCAGCAGAAGAGGAAACACCATATATTTT; CDR3: CASRRGNTIYF
size: .; V: TRBV10-3; D: TRBD2; J: TRBJ2-7; DNA: TGTGCCATCAAGACGGGACTAGCGGGAGTCGGGCAGTACTTC; CDR3: CAIKTGLAGVGQYF
size: .; V: TRBV7-8; D: TRBD2; J: TRBJ2-7; DNA: TGTGCCAGCAGCGTACAGGGAGGGACTAGCGGACGCAAAGAGCAGTACTTC; CDR3: CASSVQGGTSGRKEQYF
size: .; V: TRBV2; D: .; J: TRBJ2-4; DNA: TGTGCCAGCACCGACGGGAACATTCAGTACTTC; CDR3: CASTDGNIQYF
size: .; V: TRBV7-3; D: .; J: TRBJ2-1; DNA: TGTGCCTCCGGGGGATCCTACAATGAGCAGTTCTTC; CDR3: CASGGSYNEQFF
size: .; V: TRBV7-9; D: .; J: TRBJ2-7; DNA: TGTGCCAGCAGCCCCCGGGTGAGACGAGGCTACGAGCAGTACTTC; CDR3: CASSPRVRRGYEQYF
size: once; V: TRBV5-1; D: .; J: TRBJ1-1; DNA: TGCGCCAGCAGCCCCCTTGGGCGGGGGTTTGAAGCTTTCTTT; CDR3: CASSPLGRGFEAFF
size: .; V: TRBV15; D: .; J: TRBJ2-1; DNA: TGTGCCACCAGCAGACTACCGACCGGATACAATGAGCAGTTCTTC; CDR3: CATSRLPTGYNEQFF
size: .; V: TRBV10-3; D: .; J: TRBJ2-5; DNA: TGTGCCATCAGTCAAGAGAGACAGGTTTGGACCCAGTACTTC; CDR3: CAISQERQVWTQYF
size: once; V: TRBV5-1; D: .; J: TRBJ2-3; DNA: TGCGCCAGCAGCCAGGACATTCCCCCCACGGATACGCAGTATTTT; CDR3: CASSQDIPPTDTQYF
size: once; V: TRBV7-8; D: .; J: TRBJ2-3; DNA: TGTGCCAGCAATGGCGTCAATACAGATACGCAGTATTTT; CDR3: CASNGVNTDTQYF
size: few; V: TRBV6-5; D: .; J: TRBJ2-7; DNA: TGTGCCAGCAGGGGCCTAGCTCTCGAGCAGTACTTC; CDR3: CASRGLALEQYF
size: .; V: TRBV4-1; D: TRBD2; J: TRBJ2-7; DNA: TGCGCCAGCAGCCCGCTAGCGGGACTTGGAGAGCAGTACTTC; CDR3: CASSPLAGLGEQYF
size: .; V: TRBV7-2; D: .; J: TRBJ1-1; DNA: TGTGCCAGCAGCCCGGGGGCTAGGAACACTGAAGCTTTCTTT; CDR3: CASSPGARNTEAFF
size: .; V: TRBV18; D: .; J: TRBJ2-3; DNA: TGTGCCAGCTCACCACCGTGGACAGGCACAGATACGCAGTATTTT; CDR3: CASSPPWTGTDTQYF
size: .; V: TRBV28; D: TRBD2; J: TRBJ2-1; DNA: TGTGCCAGCAGTCAAGCTAGCGGGAGTCAGCTCTTC; CDR3: CASSQASGSQLF
size: .; V: TRBV7-9; D: .; J: TRBJ2-3; DNA: TGTGCCAGCAGCTTATACCGGTCAGATACGCAGTATTTT; CDR3: CASSLYRSDTQYF
size: .; V: TRBV7-8; D: .; J: TRBJ1-5; DNA: TGTGCCAGCAGCCCCGACAGGAATCAGCCCCAGCATTTT; CDR3: CASSPDRNQPQHF
size: .; V: TRBV7-8; D: .; J: TRBJ2-6; DNA: TGTGCCAGCAGCTTAGGGGTTCGCGGCAGGCCTACTGGGGCCAACGTCCTGACTTTC; CDR3: CASSLGVRGRPTGANVLTF
size: .; V: TRBV30; D: .; J: TRBJ1-3; DNA: TGTGCCTGGAGTATCTTAACGTCTGGAAACACCATATATTTT; CDR3: CAWSILTSGNTIYF
size: .; V: TRBV11-2; D: .; J: TRBJ1-1; DNA: TGTGCCAGCAGCTTCCAGGGTTTAACTGAAGCTTCCTTT; CDR3: CASSFQGLTEASF
size: .; V: TRBV29-1; D: TRBD2; J: TRBJ2-7; DNA: TGCAGCGTTGGGATGGCGGGACTAGTTTACGAGCAGTACTTC; CDR3: CSVGMAGLVYEQYF
size: .; V: TRBV2; D: .; J: TRBJ2-7; DNA: TGTGCCAGCGGAAAACAGGGTAGGGACGAGCAGTACTTC; CDR3: CASGKQGRDEQYF
size: .; V: TRBV10-3; D: .; J: TRBJ1-3; DNA: TGTGCCATCAGAGAAGGGGGCTCTGGAAACACCATATATTTT; CDR3: CAIREGGSGNTIYF
size: .; V: TRBV6-5; D: TRBD2; J: TRBJ2-1; DNA: TGTGCCAGCAGTACTGGGACTAGCGGGACCTATGAGCAGTTCTTC; CDR3: CASSTGTSGTYEQFF
size: .; V: TRBV5-4; D: .; J: TRBJ2-4; DNA: TGTGCCAGCAGCTTGGACAGCGCGCTAGCCAAAAACATTCAGTACTTC; CDR3: CASSLDSALAKNIQYF
size: .; V: TRBV6-5; D: TRBD1; J: TRBJ2-7; DNA: TGTGCCAGCAGCCGCACTTCGACAGGGAGTGGCGAGCAGTACTTC; CDR3: CASSRTSTGSGEQYF
size: .; V: TRBV11-2; D: .; J: TRBJ2-5; DNA: TGTGCCAGCAGCTTAGTTGGGACCCAGTACTTC; CDR3: CASSLVGTQYF
size: .; V: TRBV2; D: TRBD2; J: TRBJ2-1; DNA: TGTGCCAGCAGTGATTTAGCGGGAGCGTTTGAGCAGTTCTTC; CDR3: CASSDLAGAFEQFF
size: .; V: TRBV10-3; D: TRBD1; J: TRBJ2-5; DNA: TGTGCCATCAGTGCCTCGGGACAGGGGGATGAGACCCAGTACTTC; CDR3: CAISASGQGDETQYF
size: .; V: TRBV9; D: .; J: TRBJ2-1; DNA: TGTGCCAGCAGCGTAGGTCAGAGCTCCTACAATGAGCAGTTCTTC; CDR3: CASSVGQSSYNEQFF
size: .; V: TRBV9; D: .; J: TRBJ2-2; DNA: TGTGCCAGCAGCGCCACGGACTCCCTGGGCGGGGAGCTGTTTTTT; CDR3: CASSATDSLGGELFF
size: .; V: TRBV6-6; D: .; J: TRBJ2-7; DNA: TGTGCCAGCATTCAGCGGAGCGCATACGAGCAGTACTTC; CDR3: CASIQRSAYEQYF
size: few; V: TRBV6-4; D: .; J: TRBJ2-2; DNA: TGTGCCAGCAGTGATTCACAGGATTCAAAGAACACCGGGGAGCTGTTTTTT; CDR3: CASSDSQDSKNTGELFF
size: few; V: TRBV7-2; D: .; J: TRBJ2-7; DNA: TGTGCCAGCAGAGGACGAATCTACGAGCAGTACTTC; CDR3: CASRGRIYEQYF
size: .; V: TRBV7-8; D: TRBD2; J: TRBJ2-1; DNA: TGTGCCAGCAGCCCATTGGCTAGCGGGAGCTACAATGAGCAGTTCTTC; CDR3: CASSPLASGSYNEQFF
size: many; V: TRBV7-2; D: .; J: TRBJ2-2; DNA: TGTGCCAGCAGCTCGCGGGACAGCTTGACCGGGGAGCTGTTTTTT; CDR3: CASSSRDSLTGELFF
size: .; V: TRBV7-9; D: .; J: TRBJ1-4; DNA: TGTGCCAGCAGCGATACCGGTCAAGAAGAAAAACTGTTTTTT; CDR3: CASSDTGQEEKLFF
size: .; V: TRBV20-1; D: .; J: TRBJ1-1; DNA: TGCAGTGCCCCCTGGACGGCTGAAGCTTTCTTT; CDR3: CSAPWTAEAFF
size: .; V: TRBV18; D: .; J: TRBJ2-7; DNA: TGTGCCAGCTCACCGGGCGAGCCCTACGAGCAGTACTTC; CDR3: CASSPGEPYEQYF
size: .; V: TRBV7-2; D: .; J: TRBJ1-5; DNA: TGTGCCAGCAGCTTAGCAGGACAGCTGATCAATAGCAATCAGCCCCAGCATTTT; CDR3: CASSLAGQLINSNQPQHF
size: .; V: TRBV9; D: .; J: TRBJ1-1; DNA: TGTGCCAGCAGCGAGGGGCCAGGAGGCACTGAAGCTTTCTTT; CDR3: CASSEGPGGTEAFF
size: .; V: TRBV7-2; D: TRBD2; J: TRBJ2-1; DNA: TGTGCCAGCAGCTCCCCCTTAGCGGGTCCACTCTACAATGAGCAGTTCTTC; CDR3: CASSSPLAGPLYNEQFF
size: .; V: TRBV7-8; D: .; J: TRBJ1-5; DNA: TGTGCCAGCAGCTTAAGGGGCAGGGGTCAGCCCCAGCATTTT; CDR3: CASSLRGRGQPQHF